This T cell receptor beta chain appears in the sequencing data of a study of breast tumors, draining lymph nodes, adjacent tissues. Study results and caveats: Data only fit, rather than demonstrated, lymph node origin of most tumor T cells. The data were judged consistent with most tumor T cells coming from lymph node and expanding in tumor. Tumor TCR diversity was below lymph nodes but above nontumor tissue. Compared with basal-like, luminal-like tumors shared significantly more repertoire with nontumor tissue.

TCRdb re-called the multiplex PCR reads through MiXCR, storing one row per CDR3 protein. The table records some 200,000 distinct CDR3 sequences, around 33% of them present only once. The CDR3 contains 14 residues. The J segment lost 6 bases and the V segment lost 8 bases, leaving 2 bases of the junction unmatched. The V gene's germline CDR1 is LNHDA and CDR2 SQIVND (reference sequence). This clonotype was recorded at least ten times. Antigen specificity is unknown. The lymph nodes were axillary draining lymph nodes from breast cancer patients. Sample: axillary lymph node tissue. The rearrangement joins TRBV19 to TRBJ2-2, with TRBD2 identical over 14 bases. This receptor was obtained from a female donor with breast cancer. Some clones in this sample may be carry-over from other donors' samples. Here the CDR3 reads CASRTSGRSGELFF. DNA of the CDR3: TGTGCCAGTCGGACTAGCGGGAGGTCCGGGGAGCTGTTTTTT.